Following are 5 T cell receptor beta chains from one sample sequenced in a study of human T cells and chemical hapten exposure. TCRdb fed the RACE reads into MiXCR, producing one record per CDR3 protein. The data contain approximately 120,000 distinct CDR3 sequences, about a tenth of them singletons. The time point is: patch test 2, 6 weeks after DPC sensitization. Indicated treatment: therapeutic diphenylcyclopropenone sensitization with weekly scalp DPC. The sequencing used whole blood, collected in connection with sensitization to the hapten diphenylcyclopropenone (DPC). All receptors come from a woman aged 40-49 years with alopecia areata. Some clones in this sample may be carry-over from other donors' samples.

This chain connects TRBV5-1 to TRBJ1-2; D not certain. The CDR3 runs 13 residues. V shed 5 bases and J shed 4 bases, with 12 bases lying between them. Germline V lookup: CDR1 SGHRS, CDR2 YFSETQ. CDR3 residues: CASRAWTGYGYTF. CDR3 DNA sequence: TGCGCCAGCAGAGCATGGACTGGCTATGGCTACACCTTC.

In DNA form, the CDR3 reads TGTGCCAGCAGAGAGACAGGGATCCACAATGAGCAGTTCTTC. It yields the protein CASRETGIHNEQFF. The V and J genes are TRBV6-6 and TRBJ2-1; 7 bases are a match to TRBD1. J lost 5 bases, V lost 6 bases, and 7 bases had no gene match. CDR1 MNHNY and CDR2 SVGAGI come from the germline V gene (reference sequence). CDR3 length: 14 residues.

The genes are TRBV7-9 and TRBJ2-3; D possibly corresponds to TRBD1 (6 bases). CDR1 is SEHNR and CDR2 is FQNEAQ in the germline V gene (reference sequence). CDR3 length equals 15 residues. V was trimmed by 4 bases and J by 0 bases, leaving 11 bases between them. In DNA form, the CDR3 reads TGTGCCAGCAGCTCTCCCACAGGGAGCACAGATACGCAGTATTTT. Its translation: CASSSPTGSTDTQYF.

J is TRBJ2-3 and V is TRBV5-1; D is uncertain. The CDR3 has 13 residues. The ends were cut back, 4 bases at V and 2 bases at J, with 8 bases in the middle. The germline V gene has CDR1 SGHRS and CDR2 YFSETQ. The CDR3 DNA sequence: TGCGCCAGCAGCCGACAAATCACAGATACGCAGTATTTT. Amino acid sequence: CASSRQITDTQYF.

A few counts support this clonotype. V and J are TRBV7-6 and TRBJ2-2; weak D call: TRBD1 (5 bases). Trimming stripped 5 bases from V and 1 base from J, with 8 bases between. The germline V gene encodes CDR1 SGHVS and CDR2 FNYEAQ. This CDR3 region has 14 residues. The CDR3 coding sequence is TGTGCCAGCAGCCGGACACAGAACACCGGGGAGCTGTTTTTT. Its translation is CASSRTQNTGELFF.